The T cell receptor beta chain described here comes from a study of regulatory T cells in long-lasting Graves disease (dated by TCRdb to the early 2020s). Turning to the overall study: Patients with newly diagnosed Graves' disease had been on antithyroid drugs for under 3 months. Patients with persistent Graves' disease were compared with patients with newly diagnosed Graves' disease using TCR sequencing and RNA sequencing of peripheral blood. The study was registered as a clinical trial and conducted in China. TCR sequencing covered roughly 13 persistent and around 20 newly diagnosed Graves' disease patients, around 35 samples in total. Paper-wide results and their limitations: Sequencing and analysis were limited to the TCR beta chain. A larger number of public clonotypes was shared among persistent patients (about 2,700) than among newly diagnosed patients (about 990). The study examined only peripheral blood because the primary lesion, thyroid tissue, could not be accessed. Compared with newly diagnosed patients, persistent Graves' disease patients had lower TCR Shannon entropy and fewer highly expanded clones, which suggests clonal expansion. TRBV28, TRBJ1-2 and TRBJ2-5 were preferentially used in persistent disease, while TRBV20-1 and TRBJ2-1 were favored in newly diagnosed disease. The authors acknowledged the small sample size as a limitation that may reduce accuracy.

Based on the germline V gene (reference sequence), the CDR1 and CDR2 sequences are DFQATT and SNEGSKA. Reading from cysteine to phenylalanine, the CDR3 counts 17 amino acids. This entry keeps only the CDR3 DNA: 51 bases, framed from base 1. V is cut by 0 bases and J by 5 bases, and the space between the germline ends is 22 bases. The sample's time point label, decoded: newly diagnosed GD, antithyroid drugs for less than 3 months. RNA was extracted from PBMCs in TRIzol for both TCR sequencing and RNA sequencing. Graves' disease was diagnosed according to American Thyroid Association guidelines. Patients were recruited from an endocrinology department in Xi'an, China. From each patient, roughly 9 milliliters of peripheral blood was collected into an EDTA anticoagulant tube. PBMCs were isolated by Ficoll Paque Plus density gradient separation without further T cell sorting. An Agilent 2100 Bioanalyzer and agarose gel were used to check RNA quality, and a NanoDrop 2000 was used to measure RNA concentration.

The receptor library was made with multiplex PCR. The sample was run on an Illumina HiSeq 4000. To build TCR beta libraries, CDR3 regions were amplified by Arm-PCR using iRepertoire HTBI primers. PCR products were gel purified before sequencing. In the source study's methods: Gene usage analysis of CDR3 amino acid clonotypes used the roughly 60 TRBV and around 14 TRBJ segments found across samples. COPE and FqMerger were used to merge the filtered high-quality paired reads into contigs. BLAST was used to align contigs to IMGT TRBV, TRBD and TRBJ reference genes, with CDR3 defined following IMGT. Highly expanded clones were defined as clonotypes with a frequency above 0.1%. Shannon entropy served as the measure of repertoire diversity, while the Gini coefficient captured V-J evenness. Public clonotypes were defined as clonotypes shared by more than one individual. TCRdb handled the public reads itself, with Q25 trimming in fastp and clone calling in MiXCR, and kept productive beta chains. Every distinct CDR3 protein forms one entry, paired with its most common genes and DNA. For this entry, the V and J calls and clone size follow TCRdb and not the study's own pipeline. The sample table contains 450,000 to 650,000 distinct CDR3 sequences; only one count was recorded for about 16% of them. The ten largest clonotypes hold 20% to 25% of the sample.

In this sample, this clonotype turned up many times. The antigen it recognizes is unknown. Base qualities were left out, and no much larger clone turns up one base away. The sample was also linked to a second study, of T cells in Graves' hyperthyroidism and ophthalmopathy. The second study's authors report: A patient counted as having stable Graves' hyperthyroidism if no progression to ophthalmopathy occurred over 18 months of follow-up. Hyperthyroidism patients were newly diagnosed, had a disease duration of under 2 months, and were aged 18 to 65 years. Any patient with an uncontrolled infection, another autoimmune disease, pregnancy or lactation was excluded. Clinical symptoms, serum thyroxine and TRAb, thyroid ultrasound, and orbital computed tomography formed the basis for the diagnoses. The first round of RT-PCR for the TCR CDR3 was performed with the HTBI primer set and the Qiagen OneStep RT-PCR kit. Blood samples also contained most of the expanded thyroid clonotypes (frequency above 0.001), which suggests that blood repertoires may reflect thyroid immune responses. In cross-validation, a model built on a 13 V-J signature told ophthalmopathy apart from stable hyperthyroidism with just under 90% sensitivity and approximately 84% specificity, and in testing the same model reached 80%/75%. In validation, the model predicted progression to ophthalmopathy with around 71% sensitivity and about 73% specificity, a median of 6.5 months before onset. To identify TCR V-J signatures that set the groups apart, the researchers used a discovery cohort of 90 to 100 patients, made up of around 40 with Graves' ophthalmopathy and some 60 with stable Graves' hyperthyroidism. An independent validation cohort of around 19 hyperthyroidism patients and about 15 patients who later progressed to ophthalmopathy tested prospective prediction of ophthalmopathy. The approximately 90 discovery patients were randomly split 7:3 into training and test sets. The study also compared thyroid tissue and blood T-cell repertoires from a handful of Graves' hyperthyroidism patients. After sampling, hyperthyroidism patients received methimazole starting at 30 mg daily, and ophthalmopathy patients received high-dose intravenous methylprednisolone. The libraries were constructed in a second round of multiplex PCR and then size-selected and purified. Sequencing of the libraries was done on an Illumina HiSeq2000 using paired-end 100 bp reads. SOAPnuke was used to process the raw data, with reads discarded if the reads contained adapters or uncalled bases, had a mean Phred below 15, or lacked an exact constant-primer or identifier match. High-quality paired reads were merged using COPE v1.2.5, and each unique nucleotide sequence was defined as a clonotype. MiTCR v1.1 was used to align clonotypes to the IMGT TRBV, TRBD and TRBJ reference segments. The analysis was restricted to V-J combinations with a frequency above 0.0001, which together covered 99.2% of the repertoires. The TCS score was defined as the ratio of F50 (clonal expansion) to E x V (chaos), calculated using BLOSUM62-based TCRdist between CDR3 peptides within each V-J. Welch's t-statistics and random forest reduced fewer than 550 V-J features to about 12, which were used in a naive Bayes classifier (R e1071). No statistical method was used to fix the sample size in advance, and group allocation was not hidden from the investigators. The paper describes TCR Vbeta CDR3 sequencing of about 140 peripheral blood samples, made up of some 42 ophthalmopathy patients, some 80 hyperthyroidism patients and 17 progressor patients.

Sequenced here: peripheral blood mononuclear cells (PBMCs), sampled at new diagnosis, from a patient treated with antithyroid drugs. This chain is built from TRBV20-1 and TRBJ1-1; the best D guess is TRBD1, with 6 bases matching. This TCR derives from a woman aged 35-60 years with Graves disease. Donor details come from another sample of the same person, matched by shared clones. The CDR3 protein sequence reads: CSARDSVTQGRETEAFF. The DNA sequence is given as TGCAGTGCTAGAGATTCTGTCACCCAGGGGCGGGAGACTGAAGCTTTCTTT.